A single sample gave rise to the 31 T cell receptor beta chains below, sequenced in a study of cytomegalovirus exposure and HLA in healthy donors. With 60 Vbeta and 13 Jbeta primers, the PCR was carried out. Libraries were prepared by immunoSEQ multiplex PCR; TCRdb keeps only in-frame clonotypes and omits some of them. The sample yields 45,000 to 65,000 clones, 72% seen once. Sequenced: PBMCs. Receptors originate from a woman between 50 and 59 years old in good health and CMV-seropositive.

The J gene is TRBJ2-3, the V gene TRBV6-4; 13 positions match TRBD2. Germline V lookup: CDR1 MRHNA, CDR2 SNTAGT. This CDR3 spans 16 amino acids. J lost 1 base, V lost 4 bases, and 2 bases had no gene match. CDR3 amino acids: CASSGTSGSGTDTQYF. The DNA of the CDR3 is TGTGCCAGCAGTGGGACTAGCGGGAGTGGCACAGATACGCAGTATTTT.

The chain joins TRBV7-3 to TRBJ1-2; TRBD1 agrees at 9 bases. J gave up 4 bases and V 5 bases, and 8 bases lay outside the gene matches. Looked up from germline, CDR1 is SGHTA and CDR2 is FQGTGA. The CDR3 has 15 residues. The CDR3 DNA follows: TGTGCCAGCAGCCGGGGACAGGGCGACTTCTATGGCTACACCTTC. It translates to CASSRGQGDFYGYTF.

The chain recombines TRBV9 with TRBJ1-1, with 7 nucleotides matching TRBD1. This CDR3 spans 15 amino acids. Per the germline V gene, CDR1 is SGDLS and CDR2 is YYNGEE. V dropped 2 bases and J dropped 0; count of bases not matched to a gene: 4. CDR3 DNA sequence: TGTGCCAGCAGCGTTCAGGACAGGTTGAACACTGAAGCTTTCTTT. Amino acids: CASSVQDRLNTEAFF.

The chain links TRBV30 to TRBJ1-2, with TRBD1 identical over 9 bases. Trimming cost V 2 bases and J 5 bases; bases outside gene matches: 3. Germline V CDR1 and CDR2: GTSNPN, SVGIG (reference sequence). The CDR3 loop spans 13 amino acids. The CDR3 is CAWSSGTGYGYTF. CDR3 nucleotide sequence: TGTGCCTGGAGTTCCGGGACAGGGTATGGCTACACCTTC.

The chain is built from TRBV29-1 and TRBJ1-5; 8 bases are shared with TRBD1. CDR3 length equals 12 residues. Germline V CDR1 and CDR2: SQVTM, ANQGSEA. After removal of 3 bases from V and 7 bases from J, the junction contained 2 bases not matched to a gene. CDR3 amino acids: CSVETGDQPQHF. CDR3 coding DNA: TGCAGCGTTGAGACAGGGGACCAGCCCCAGCATTTT.

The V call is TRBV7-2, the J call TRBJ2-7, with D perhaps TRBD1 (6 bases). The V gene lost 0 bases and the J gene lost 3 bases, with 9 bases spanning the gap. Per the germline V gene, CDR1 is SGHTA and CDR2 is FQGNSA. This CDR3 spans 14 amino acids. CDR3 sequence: CASSLAHRDYEQYF. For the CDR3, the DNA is TGTGCCAGCAGCTTAGCCCACAGGGACTACGAGCAGTACTTC.

This chain's CDR3 is CASILWRGGYEQYF. CDR3 nucleotide sequence: TGTGCCAGCATCCTCTGGCGGGGGGGCTACGAGCAGTACTTC. The gene calls are TRBV5-6 and TRBJ2-7; 9 bases are shared with TRBD2. This CDR3 comprises 14 residues. The germline V gene has CDR1 SGHDT and CDR2 YYEEEE. J lost 3 bases, V lost 6 bases, and 7 bases had no gene match.

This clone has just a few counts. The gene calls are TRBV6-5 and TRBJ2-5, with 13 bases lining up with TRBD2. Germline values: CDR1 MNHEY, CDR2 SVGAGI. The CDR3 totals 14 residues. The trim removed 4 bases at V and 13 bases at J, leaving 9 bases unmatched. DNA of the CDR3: TGTGCCAGCAGTTCCCGACTAGCGGGAGGACCCGGGTACTTC. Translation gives CASSSRLAGGPGYF.

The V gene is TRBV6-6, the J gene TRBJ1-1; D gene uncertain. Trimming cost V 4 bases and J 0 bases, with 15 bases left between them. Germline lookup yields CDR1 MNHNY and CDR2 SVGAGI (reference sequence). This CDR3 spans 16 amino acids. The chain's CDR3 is CASSSPPRGLNTEAFF. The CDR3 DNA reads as TGTGCCAGCAGTTCCCCCCCTCGAGGGTTGAACACTGAAGCTTTCTTT.

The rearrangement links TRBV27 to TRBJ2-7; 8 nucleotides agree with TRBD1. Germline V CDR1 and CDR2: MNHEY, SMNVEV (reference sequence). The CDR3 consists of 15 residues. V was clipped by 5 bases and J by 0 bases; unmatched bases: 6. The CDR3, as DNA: TGTGCCAGCAGTCTCCGACAGGGGAGCTCCTACGAGCAGTACTTC. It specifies CASSLRQGSSYEQYF.

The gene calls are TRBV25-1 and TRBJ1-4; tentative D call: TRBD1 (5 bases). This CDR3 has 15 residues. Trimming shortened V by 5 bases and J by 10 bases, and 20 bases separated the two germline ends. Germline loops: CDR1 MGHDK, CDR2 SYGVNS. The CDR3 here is CASSQLGGSGGKLFF. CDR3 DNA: TGTGCCAGCAGTCAACTGGGGGGGTCGGGAGGAAAACTGTTTTTT.

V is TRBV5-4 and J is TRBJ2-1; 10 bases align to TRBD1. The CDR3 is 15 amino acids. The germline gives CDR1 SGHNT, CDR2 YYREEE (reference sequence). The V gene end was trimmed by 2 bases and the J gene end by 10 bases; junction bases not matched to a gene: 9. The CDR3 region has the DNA TGTGCCAGCAGCTTCGGGACAGGGGATATAGGAGAGCAGTTCTTC. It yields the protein CASSFGTGDIGEQFF.

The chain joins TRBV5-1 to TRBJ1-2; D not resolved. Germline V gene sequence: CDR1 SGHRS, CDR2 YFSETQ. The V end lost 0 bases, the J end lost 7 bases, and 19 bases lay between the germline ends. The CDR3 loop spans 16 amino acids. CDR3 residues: CASSLATLPSTVGYTF. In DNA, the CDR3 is TGCGCCAGCAGCTTGGCTACCTTACCTTCCACAGTTGGCTACACCTTC. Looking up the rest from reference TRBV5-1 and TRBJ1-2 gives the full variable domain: KAGVTQTPRYLIKTRGQQVTLSCSPISGHRSVSWYQQTPGQGLQFLFEYFSETQRNKGNFPGRFSGRQFSNSRSEMNVSTLELGDSALYLCASSLATLPSTVGYTFGSGTRLTVV.

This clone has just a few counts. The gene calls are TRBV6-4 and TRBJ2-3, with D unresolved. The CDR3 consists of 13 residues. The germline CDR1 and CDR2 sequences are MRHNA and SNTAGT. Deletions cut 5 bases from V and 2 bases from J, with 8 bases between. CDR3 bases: TGTGCCAGCAGTCGCGGAGACACAGATACGCAGTATTTT. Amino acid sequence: CASSRGDTDTQYF.

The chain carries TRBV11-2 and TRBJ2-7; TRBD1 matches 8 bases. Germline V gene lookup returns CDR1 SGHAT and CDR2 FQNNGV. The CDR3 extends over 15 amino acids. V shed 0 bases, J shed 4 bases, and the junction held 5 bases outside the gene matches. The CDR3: CASSLDRQGTYEQYF. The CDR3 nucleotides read TGTGCCAGCAGCTTAGATCGACAGGGGACTTACGAGCAGTACTTC.

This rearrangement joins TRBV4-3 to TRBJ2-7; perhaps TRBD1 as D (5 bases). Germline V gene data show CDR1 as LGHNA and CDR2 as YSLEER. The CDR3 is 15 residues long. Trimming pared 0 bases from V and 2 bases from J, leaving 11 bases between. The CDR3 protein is CASSQDWQGAYEQYF. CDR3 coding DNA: TGCGCCAGCAGCCAAGATTGGCAAGGGGCCTACGAGCAGTACTTC.

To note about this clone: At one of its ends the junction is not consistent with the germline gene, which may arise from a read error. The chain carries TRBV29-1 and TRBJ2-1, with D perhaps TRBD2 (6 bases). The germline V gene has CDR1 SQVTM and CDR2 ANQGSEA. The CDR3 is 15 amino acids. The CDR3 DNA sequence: TGCAGCGTTGAAGACTCGGGACTTTACGACAATGGGCAGTTCTTC. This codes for CSVEDSGLYDNGQFF.

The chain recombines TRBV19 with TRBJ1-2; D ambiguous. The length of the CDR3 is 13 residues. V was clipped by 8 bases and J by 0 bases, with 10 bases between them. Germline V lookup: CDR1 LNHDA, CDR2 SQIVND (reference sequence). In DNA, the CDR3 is TGTGCCAGTCGGCAGCTAGCTAACTATGGCTACACCTTC. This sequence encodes CASRQLANYGYTF.

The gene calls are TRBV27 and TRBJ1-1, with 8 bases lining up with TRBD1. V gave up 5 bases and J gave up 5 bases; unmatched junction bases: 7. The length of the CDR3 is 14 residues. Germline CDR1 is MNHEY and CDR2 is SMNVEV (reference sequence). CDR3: CASSRAGGYTEAFF. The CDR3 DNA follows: TGTGCCAGCAGTCGGGCAGGGGGCTATACTGAAGCTTTCTTT.

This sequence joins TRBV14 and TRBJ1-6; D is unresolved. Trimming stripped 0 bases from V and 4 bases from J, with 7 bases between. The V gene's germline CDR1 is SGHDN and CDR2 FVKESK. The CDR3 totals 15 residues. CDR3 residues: CASSQEQWYNSPLHF. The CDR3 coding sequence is TGTGCCAGCAGCCAAGAACAGTGGTATAATTCACCCCTCCACTTT.

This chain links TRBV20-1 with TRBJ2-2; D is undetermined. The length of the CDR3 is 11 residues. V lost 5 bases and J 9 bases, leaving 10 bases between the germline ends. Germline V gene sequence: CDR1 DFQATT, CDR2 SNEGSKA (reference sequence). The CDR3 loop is CSALLGRELFF. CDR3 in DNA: TGCAGTGCTCTGCTCGGTCGGGAGCTGTTTTTT.

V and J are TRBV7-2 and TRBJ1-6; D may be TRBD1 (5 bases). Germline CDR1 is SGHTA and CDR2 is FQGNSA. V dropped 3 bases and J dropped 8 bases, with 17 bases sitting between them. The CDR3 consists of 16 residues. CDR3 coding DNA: TGTGCCAGCAGCTTGCGGGACCTATTCCTCCATTCACCCCTCCACTTT. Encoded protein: CASSLRDLFLHSPLHF.

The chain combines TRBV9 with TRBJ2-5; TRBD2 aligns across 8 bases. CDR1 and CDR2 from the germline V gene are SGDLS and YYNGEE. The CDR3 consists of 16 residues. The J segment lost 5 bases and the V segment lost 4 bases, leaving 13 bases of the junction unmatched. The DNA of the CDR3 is TGTGCCAGCAGCCCTGGAACTAGCGGCCTACGTGAGACCCAGTACTTC. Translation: CASSPGTSGLRETQYF.

This CDR3 reads CASSSRVDIQYF. CDR3 in DNA: TGTGCCAGCAGCTCGAGGGTTGACATTCAGTACTTC. This chain uses TRBV7-9 with TRBJ2-4; D may be TRBD2 (5 bases). This CDR3 region has 12 residues. The V end was cut by 4 bases, the J end by 8 bases, with 9 bases between. CDR1 and CDR2 from the germline V gene are SEHNR and FQNEAQ (reference sequence).

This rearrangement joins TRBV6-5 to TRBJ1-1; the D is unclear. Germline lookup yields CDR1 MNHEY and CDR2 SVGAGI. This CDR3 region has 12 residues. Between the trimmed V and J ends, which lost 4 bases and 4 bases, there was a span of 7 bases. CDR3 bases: TGTGCCAGCAGTTCTCTAGGCACTGAAGCTTTCTTT. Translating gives CASSSLGTEAFF.

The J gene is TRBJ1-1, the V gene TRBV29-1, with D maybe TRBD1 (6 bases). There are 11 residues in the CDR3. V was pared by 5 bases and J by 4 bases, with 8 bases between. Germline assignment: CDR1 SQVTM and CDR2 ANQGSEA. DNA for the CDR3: TGCAGCGTTCCCAGGGGCACTGAAGCTTTCTTT. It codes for CSVPRGTEAFF. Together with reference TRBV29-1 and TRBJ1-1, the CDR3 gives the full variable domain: SAVISQKPSRDICQRGTSLTIQCQVDSQVTMMFWYRQQPGQSLTLIATANQGSEATYESGFVIDKFPISRPNLTFSTLTVSNMSPEDSSIYLCSVPRGTEAFFGQGTRLTVV.

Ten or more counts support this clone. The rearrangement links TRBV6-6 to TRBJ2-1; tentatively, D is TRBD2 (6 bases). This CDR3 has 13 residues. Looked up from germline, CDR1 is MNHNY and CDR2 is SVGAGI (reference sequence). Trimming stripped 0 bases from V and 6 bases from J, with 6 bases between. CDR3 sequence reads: CASSYSSGNEQFF. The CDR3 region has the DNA TGTGCCAGCAGTTACTCTAGCGGCAATGAGCAGTTCTTC.

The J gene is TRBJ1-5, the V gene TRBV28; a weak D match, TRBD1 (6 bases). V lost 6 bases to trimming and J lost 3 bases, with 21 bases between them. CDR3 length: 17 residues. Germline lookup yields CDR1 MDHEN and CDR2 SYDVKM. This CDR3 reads CASRGGGSDPINQPQHF. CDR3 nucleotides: TGTGCCAGCAGGGGAGGGGGTTCGGATCCTATCAATCAGCCCCAGCATTTT.

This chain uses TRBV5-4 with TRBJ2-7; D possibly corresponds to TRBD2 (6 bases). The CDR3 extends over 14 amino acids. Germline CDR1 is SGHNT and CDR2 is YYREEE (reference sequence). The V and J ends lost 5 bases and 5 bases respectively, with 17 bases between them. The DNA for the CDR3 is TGTGCCAGCAGAAGTCAAAGGGACTCTCACGAGCAGTACTTC. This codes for CASRSQRDSHEQYF.

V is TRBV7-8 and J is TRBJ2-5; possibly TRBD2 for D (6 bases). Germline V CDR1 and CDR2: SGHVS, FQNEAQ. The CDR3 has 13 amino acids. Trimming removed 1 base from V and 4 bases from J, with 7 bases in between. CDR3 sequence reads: CASSLVGGETQYF. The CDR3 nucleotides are TGTGCCAGCAGCTTAGTCGGGGGAGAGACCCAGTACTTC.

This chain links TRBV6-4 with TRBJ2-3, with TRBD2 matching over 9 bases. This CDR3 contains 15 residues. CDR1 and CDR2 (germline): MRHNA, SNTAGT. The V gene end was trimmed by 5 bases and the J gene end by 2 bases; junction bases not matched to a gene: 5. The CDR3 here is CASSKAGGLTDTQYF. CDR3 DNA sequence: TGTGCCAGCAGTAAAGCGGGGGGTCTCACAGATACGCAGTATTTT.